The clone carrying this T cell receptor (beta chain) has a handful of counts. The antigen remains unidentified. The germline gives CDR1 SEHNR, CDR2 FQNEAQ (reference sequence). The CDR3 extends over 18 amino acids. Germline trimming cut 5 bases from V and 5 bases from J; bases unmatched to any gene: 18. It was RNA transcripts that yielded the amplified TCR beta CDR3 regions. RT-PCR in the first round (using the HTBI primer set) targeted the TCR CDR3. A single record per CDR3 protein comes from TCRdb applying MiXCR to the multiplex PCR reads. The table shows roughly 500,000 distinct CDR3 sequences, with 46% occurring only once. This record comes from a study of T cells in Graves' hyperthyroidism and ophthalmopathy. Study-level points and caveats: The blood repertoire included most of the expanded thyroid clonotypes above 0.001.

The TCR was taken from an adult woman with Graves' disease, either hyperthyroidism or ophthalmopathy (not recorded which). The genes are TRBV7-9 and TRBJ2-5, with TRBD1 matching over 9 bases. The sequenced sample consisted of peripheral blood or thyroid tissue (not recorded which). The CDR3 sequence: CASSQERRWTGEMETQYF. The CDR3 bases are TGTGCCAGCAGCCAAGAGCGGCGGTGGACAGGGGAAATGGAGACCCAGTACTTC.